These 26 T cell receptor beta chains originate from one sample sequenced in a study of cytomegalovirus exposure and HLA in healthy donors. It was with 60 Vbeta and 13 Jbeta primers that the PCR ran. Clones were read by immunoSEQ multiplex PCR, and TCRdb kept only the in-frame ones, dropping some. The table lists approximately 170,000 clones, about 69% of them singletons. The material sequenced was PBMCs. The source is a man aged 25-45 years in good health and CMV-seropositive.

V usage is TRBV5-1 and J usage is TRBJ2-3, with D maybe TRBD2 (5 bases). CDR1 and CDR2 from the germline V gene are SGHRS and YFSETQ. Trimming pared 5 bases from V and 3 bases from J, leaving 16 bases between. This CDR3 is built from 15 residues. CDR3 sequence reads: CASSHSNSGTDTQYF. The CDR3 DNA sequence: TGCGCCAGCAGTCACTCCAACTCGGGAACAGATACGCAGTATTTT.

This clone was seen only once. The chain recombines TRBV4-2 with TRBJ1-1, with 8 bases matching TRBD1. Germline CDR1 LGHNA, CDR2 YNFKEQ. The V segment lost 4 bases and the J segment 0 bases; nucleotides outside the gene matches: 13. CDR3 length: 18 residues. CDR3 region: CASSPFDRGGRVNTEAFF. CDR3 DNA sequence: TGTGCCAGCAGCCCGTTTGACAGGGGCGGAAGGGTGAACACTGAAGCTTTCTTT.

V usage is TRBV4-1 and J usage is TRBJ2-4, with 8 bases identical to TRBD1. Germline V gives CDR1 MGHRA, CDR2 YSYEKL. This CDR3 has 15 residues. V gave up 1 base and J gave up 8 bases; unmatched junction bases: 7. CDR3 protein: CASSQGTGKSDIQYF. The DNA of the CDR3 is TGCGCCAGCAGCCAAGGGACAGGGAAGTCAGACATTCAGTACTTC.

The chain is built from TRBV11-3 and TRBJ2-5; D is possibly TRBD1 (6 bases). The J call is uncertain, as TRBJ2-7 better fits the DNA end. Germline-derived CDR1 and CDR2 are SGHNT and YENEEA. The CDR3 spans 15 residues. DNA for the CDR3: TGTGCCAGCAGCCCGAACAGGGACCTTGGCTACGAGCAGTACTTC. Protein sequence: CASSPNRDLGYEQYF.

This clone has more than one count but fewer than ten. The gene calls are TRBV29-1 and TRBJ2-7, with 7 nucleotides matching TRBD1. Germline CDR1 reads SQVTM; CDR2 reads ANQGSEA. This CDR3 contains 14 residues. With 8 bases clipped from V and 4 bases from J, the junction kept 14 bases outside the gene matches. CDR3 sequence reads: CSCLGAGGSYEQYF. DNA for the CDR3: TGCAGCTGCCTGGGGGCAGGGGGTTCGTACGAGCAGTACTTC.

The chain combines TRBV7-9 with TRBJ2-1; D is unresolved. Germline-derived CDR1 and CDR2 are SEHNR and FQNEAQ (reference sequence). Trimming removed 3 bases at V and 4 bases at J, with 13 bases between. This CDR3 is 15 amino acids long. The CDR3: CASSFNTLIYNEQFF. For the CDR3, the DNA is TGTGCCAGCAGCTTCAACACCCTTATTTACAATGAGCAGTTCTTC.

This sequence joins TRBV28 and TRBJ1-1; D is perhaps TRBD1 (6 bases). Between the trimmed V and J ends, which lost 7 bases and 1 base, there was a span of 16 bases. Germline CDR1 MDHEN, CDR2 SYDVKM. This CDR3 contains 15 residues. The CDR3 sequence: CASIPPGDGNTEAFF. The CDR3 DNA reads TGTGCCAGCATCCCACCAGGGGATGGGAACACTGAAGCTTTCTTT. Full variable domain (rest looked up from reference TRBV28 and TRBJ1-1): DVKVTQSSRYLVKRTGEKVFLECVQDMDHENMFWYRQDPGLGLRLIYFSYDVKMKEKGDIPEGYSVSREKKERFSLILESASTNQTSMYLCASIPPGDGNTEAFFGQGTRLTVV.

This clone has only one observation. The V gene is TRBV29-1, the J gene TRBJ1-3, with 8 bases fitting TRBD1. The junction had 12 bases not matched to a gene; V was cut back by 5 bases and J by 3 bases. This CDR3 has 16 amino acids. In germline, CDR1 is SQVTM, CDR2 ANQGSEA. As DNA, the CDR3 is TGCAGCGTTCTCCAGGGGGCGCGGGGACTTGGAAACACCATATATTTT. Protein: CSVLQGARGLGNTIYF.

This clone was seen more than once but under ten times. CDR3 protein: CASSQDLPSGELIYEQYF. CDR3 nucleotide sequence: TGTGCCAGCAGCCAAGATCTCCCTAGCGGGGAACTTATCTACGAGCAGTACTTC. This chain uses TRBV4-2 with TRBJ2-7, with 9 nucleotides matching TRBD2. Germline CDR1 and CDR2: LGHNA and YNFKEQ. The CDR3 is 18 residues long. V trimming: 0 bases; J trimming: 3 bases; junction bases outside the gene matches: 12.

The CDR3 loop reads CASSLTGARTGNTIYF. CDR3 in DNA: TGTGCCAGCAGCCTGACAGGGGCAAGGACTGGAAACACCATATATTTT. This chain uses TRBV27 with TRBJ1-3; TRBD1 matches at 8 bases. The CDR3 length is 16 residues. The germline CDR1 and CDR2 sequences are MNHEY and SMNVEV (reference sequence). Germline trimming cut 6 bases from V and 2 bases from J; bases unmatched to any gene: 9.

This clone was seen a single time. The V call is TRBV19, the J call TRBJ2-7; D gene uncertain. The CDR3 is made up of 13 amino acids. Germline V gives CDR1 LNHDA, CDR2 SQIVND (reference sequence). V was shortened by 6 bases and J by 7 bases, with 16 bases between the two germline ends. The CDR3 DNA reads as TGTGCCAGTAGCCTTAGTGGCGGTTGGGAGCAGTACTTC. Translation gives CASSLSGGWEQYF. The full variable domain, with the rest looked up from reference TRBV19 and TRBJ2-7, is DGGITQSPKYLFRKEGQNVTLSCEQNLNHDAMYWYRQDPGQGLRLIYYSQIVNDFQKGDIAEGYSVSREKKESFPLTVTSAQKNPTAFYLCASSLSGGWEQYFGPGTRLTVT.

This clone was recorded a few times. V usage is TRBV11-2 and J usage is TRBJ2-1; D possibly corresponds to TRBD2 (5 bases). There are 13 residues in the CDR3. Trimming cost V 5 bases and J 6 bases, with 11 bases left between them. The V gene's germline CDR1 is SGHAT and CDR2 FQNNGV. The CDR3 region has the DNA TGTGCCAGCAGCGGGAGCGGCGCCAATGAGCAGTTCTTC. This translates into CASSGSGANEQFF.

This chain uses TRBV6-5 with TRBJ2-3, with a weak D call TRBD1 (5 bases). CDR1 and CDR2 (germline): MNHEY, SVGAGI. V lost 8 bases, J lost 1 base, and 16 bases lay in between. The CDR3 has 15 residues. For the CDR3, the DNA is TGTGCCAGCGGGGCGCGTTCCCAGGGCACAGATACGCAGTATTTT. This translates into CASGARSQGTDTQYF.

The chain is built from TRBV4-1 and TRBJ1-4; D gene unclear. Germline CDR1 is MGHRA and CDR2 is YSYEKL. There are 15 residues in the CDR3. V was pared by 1 base and J by 4 bases, with 10 bases between. The CDR3 loop is CASSQGGGLNEKLFF. CDR3 bases: TGCGCCAGCAGCCAAGGAGGAGGGCTTAATGAAAAACTGTTTTTT.

On this clone itself: One end of the junction fails to match germline, which may point to a read error. The CDR3 protein is CASSITGGRGKLFF. DNA of the CDR3: TGTGCCAGTAGTATTACAGGGGGGCGCGGGAAGCTGTTTTTT. The rearrangement joins TRBV19 to TRBJ2-2; 8 nucleotides match TRBD1. This CDR3 contains 14 residues. Germline CDR1 and CDR2: LNHDA and SQIVND (reference sequence).

This clone has only a few counts. The chain carries TRBV30 and TRBJ1-4; weak D call: TRBD1 (5 bases). This CDR3 comprises 12 residues. Trimming took off 3 bases at V and 9 bases at J, with 11 bases between the two ends. Germline V gene sequence: CDR1 GTSNPN, CDR2 SVGIG (reference sequence). The CDR3 protein is CAWRRGGQKLFF. The CDR3 bases are TGTGCCTGGAGGCGGGGCGGGCAAAAACTGTTTTTT.

As DNA, the CDR3 is TGTGCCAGCAGTACATGGACAGGGCCGAACACCGGGGAGCTGTTTTTT. It is translated as CASSTWTGPNTGELFF. V is TRBV28 and J is TRBJ2-2; TRBD1 agrees at 8 bases. Germline V gene lookup returns CDR1 MDHEN and CDR2 SYDVKM. V was clipped by 5 bases and J by 0 bases; unmatched bases: 5. This CDR3 spans 16 amino acids.

This chain uses TRBV13 with TRBJ1-2, with TRBD1 matching over 7 bases. The CDR3 runs 16 residues. Per the germline V gene, CDR1 is PRHDT and CDR2 is FYEKMQ (reference sequence). The ends lost 6 bases at V and 5 bases at J; junction bases unmatched: 15. The CDR3 DNA follows: TGTGCCAGCAGTGGACCAACAGGGGCGGAATGGTATGGCTACACCTTC. Translated, it gives CASSGPTGAEWYGYTF.

The rearrangement links TRBV4-1 to TRBJ1-2; D gene uncertain. V dropped 0 bases and J dropped 5 bases, with 7 bases sitting between them. The CDR3 consists of 13 residues. The germline CDR1 and CDR2 sequences are MGHRA and YSYEKL. The CDR3 region has the DNA TGCGCCAGCAGCCAAGAAGGAGCGTATGGCTACACCTTC. Amino acid sequence: CASSQEGAYGYTF.

The gene calls are TRBV21-1 and TRBJ1-1; TRBD1 was called by the table and not checked on the DNA. TRBV21-1 is reported as a pseudogene. The CDR3 spans 17 residues. The CDR3 region has the DNA TGTGCCAGCAGCAAAGAGAAGGGACAGGGGATGAACACTGAAGCTTTCTTT. This translates into CASSKEKGQGMNTEAFF.

The chain is built from TRBV7-2 and TRBJ2-5; TRBD2 matches at 10 bases. The CDR3 sequence is 18 residues long. The V and J ends lost 2 bases and 5 bases, in that order; junction bases with no gene match: 14. From germline, CDR1 is SGHTA and CDR2 FQGNSA. CDR3 nucleotides: TGTGCCAGCAGCTTACGTTTAGCGGGGGGCGAGGGATGGGAGACCCAGTACTTC. Its protein product is CASSLRLAGGEGWETQYF.

The rearrangement joins TRBV5-8 to TRBJ1-1, with D possibly TRBD1 on 6 matching bases. V was clipped by 0 bases and J by 6 bases, with 9 bases between them. CDR1 and CDR2 (germline): SGHTS, YDEGEE. The CDR3 consists of 13 residues. CDR3 loop: CASSLVRGAEAFF. DNA of the CDR3: TGTGCCAGCAGCTTGGTCAGGGGTGCTGAAGCTTTCTTT.

V and J are TRBV29-1 and TRBJ2-2; 8 bases are a match to TRBD1. CDR3 length: 14 amino acids. Per germline, CDR1 SQVTM and CDR2 ANQGSEA. V was clipped by 6 bases and J by 4 bases; unmatched bases: 7. Here the CDR3 DNA reads TGCAGCGTGGACAGGGTAAGGGGCACCGGGGAGCTGTTTTTT. Its translation: CSVDRVRGTGELFF.

CDR3 in amino acids: CASSPQGSYTF. The CDR3, as DNA: TGTGCCAGCTCACCCCAGGGGAGCTACACCTTC. The chain employs TRBV18 and TRBJ1-2; D might be TRBD1 (6 bases). CDR1 KGHSH and CDR2 LQKENI come from the germline V gene. V dropped 3 bases and J dropped 9 bases, with 8 bases sitting between them. The CDR3 runs to 11 residues.

The chain has TRBV4-1 and TRBJ2-5, with D perhaps matching TRBD1 (6 bases). CDR1 is MGHRA, CDR2 YSYEKL, per germline. This CDR3 spans 15 amino acids. The V gene lost 0 bases and the J gene lost 5 bases, with 13 bases spanning the gap. CDR3 in DNA: TGCGCCAGCAGCCAAGACCCAGGGGATAGGGAGACCCAGTACTTC. This translates into CASSQDPGDRETQYF.

With respect to this clone: Other DNA sequences in the sample encode the same CDR3. The genes are TRBV7-9 and TRBJ2-7; weak D call: TRBD1 (5 bases). Germline V gives CDR1 SEHNR, CDR2 FQNEAQ (reference sequence). V was trimmed by 1 base and J by 4 bases, leaving 8 bases between them. This CDR3 comprises 13 residues. In DNA, the CDR3 is TGTGCCAGCAGCTTAGGACAGCCTTACGAGCAGTACTTC. Encoded protein: CASSLGQPYEQYF. The full variable domain, its missing parts supplied by reference TRBV7-9 and TRBJ2-7, is DTGVSQNPRHKITKRGQNVTFRCDPISEHNRLYWYRQTLGQGPEFLTYFQNEAQLEKSRLLSDRFSAERPKGSFSTLEIQRTEQGDSAMYLCASSLGQPYEQYFGPGTRLTVT.